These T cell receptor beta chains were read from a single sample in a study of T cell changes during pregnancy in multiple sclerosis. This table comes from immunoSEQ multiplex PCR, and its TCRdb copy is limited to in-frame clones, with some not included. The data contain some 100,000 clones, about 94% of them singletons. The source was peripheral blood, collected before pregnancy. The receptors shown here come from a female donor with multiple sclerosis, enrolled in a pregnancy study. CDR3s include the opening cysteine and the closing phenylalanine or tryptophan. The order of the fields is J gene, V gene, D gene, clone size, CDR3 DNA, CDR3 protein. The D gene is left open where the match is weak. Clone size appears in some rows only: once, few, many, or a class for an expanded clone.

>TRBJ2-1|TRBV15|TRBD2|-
TGTGCCACCAGCAGAGATCGGGAGGGGCGGAATGAGCAGTTCTTC
CATSRDREGRNEQFF
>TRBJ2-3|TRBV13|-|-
TGTGCCAGCAGCTTAGGGGCCGGGAGCACAGATACGCAGTATTTT
CASSLGAGSTDTQYF
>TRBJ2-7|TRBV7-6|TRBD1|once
TGTGCCAGCAGCCCCGACGACAGGGGGCGAGAGCAGTACTTC
CASSPDDRGREQYF
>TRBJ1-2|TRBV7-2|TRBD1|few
TGTGCCAGCAGCTTAGTGACAGGGGGCGCAGGGGGCTACACCTTC
CASSLVTGGAGGYTF
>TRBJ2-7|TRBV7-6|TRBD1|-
TGTGCCAGCAGCTTAGCGGTGTTCGGGACAGGGGACGGCTACGAGCAGTACTTC
CASSLAVFGTGDGYEQYF
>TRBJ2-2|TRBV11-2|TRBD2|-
TGTGCCAGCAGCTTAGCCCTAGCGGGGACCGGGGAGCTGTTTTTT
CASSLALAGTGELFF
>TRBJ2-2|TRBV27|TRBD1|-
TGTGCCAGCAGTTTATTGGTCCAGGGGGCGGCCGGGGAGCTGTTTTTT
CASSLLVQGAAGELFF
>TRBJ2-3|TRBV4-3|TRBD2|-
TGCGCCAGCAGCCAAGATCAGCGGGGGGGAGATACGCAGTATTTT
CASSQDQRGGDTQYF
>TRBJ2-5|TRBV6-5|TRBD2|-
TGTGCCACCTTGGTTAGCGGGAGTGAGACCCAGTACTTC
CATLVSGSETQYF
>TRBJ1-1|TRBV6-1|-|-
TGTGCCAGTAAGCGGCGGGGCAGCACTGAAGCTTTCTTT
CASKRRGSTEAFF
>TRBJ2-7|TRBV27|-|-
TGTGCCAGCAGTTTGGGGCCCTCCTACGAGCAGTACTTC
CASSLGPSYEQYF
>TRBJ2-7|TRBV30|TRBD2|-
TGTGCCTGGAGTAAGGAAGTGGTTAGCGGGAGTGTTTGCGAGCAGTACTTC
CAWSKEVVSGSVCEQYF
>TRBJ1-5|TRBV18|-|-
TGTGCCAGCTCACCACGGGGGGATCAGCCCCAGCATTTT
CASSPRGDQPQHF
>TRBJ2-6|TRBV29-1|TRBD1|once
TGCAGCGTTGGGGTGACAGGGGCCACGACTGGGGCCAACGTCCTGACTTTC
CSVGVTGATTGANVLTF
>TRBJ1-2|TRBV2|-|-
TGTGCCAGCAGTGAGTCTCGCGCCTATGGCTACACCTTC
CASSESRAYGYTF
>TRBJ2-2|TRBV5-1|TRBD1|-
TGCGCCAGCAGTCTTAGGACAGGGGACACCGGGGAGCTGTTTTTT
CASSLRTGDTGELFF
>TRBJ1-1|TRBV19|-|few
TGTGCCAGTAGTCACCAGGGGCTAGAAGCTTTCTTT
CASSHQGLEAFF
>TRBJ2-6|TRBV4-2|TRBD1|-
TGTGCCAGCAGCCAAGATAGAGGGGACAGGGCGAGCTCTGGGGCCAACGTCCTGACTTTC
CASSQDRGDRASSGANVLTF
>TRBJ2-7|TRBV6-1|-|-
TGTGCCAGCAGTGAAGGGTTAGGGGGAAGCTCCTACGAGCAGTACTTC
CASSEGLGGSSYEQYF
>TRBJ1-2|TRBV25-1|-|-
TGTGCCAGCAGTGGAGTAGGTCTGACAGTATCTGATGGCTACACCTTC
CASSGVGLTVSDGYTF
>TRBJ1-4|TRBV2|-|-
TGTGCCAGCAGTGAATACATGGCAGGTTCTGAAAAACTGTTTTTT
CASSEYMAGSEKLFF
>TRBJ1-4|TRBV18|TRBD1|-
TGTGCCAGCCGCGGGACAGGGGTTGAAAAACTGTTTTTT
CASRGTGVEKLFF
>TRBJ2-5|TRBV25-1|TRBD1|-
TGTGCCAGCAGGTTGACAGGGAAAGAGACCCAGTACTTC
CASRLTGKETQYF
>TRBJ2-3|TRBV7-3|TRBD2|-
TGTGCCAGCAGCCCCCTTAGCGGGGTGACAGATACGCAGTATTTT
CASSPLSGVTDTQYF
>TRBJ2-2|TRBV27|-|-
TGTGCCAGCAGTTTTCTCGGGGAGCTGTTTTTT
CASSFLGELFF
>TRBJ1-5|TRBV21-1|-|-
TGTGCCAGCAGCGGTCCCAGGGATAGCAATCAGCCCCAGCATTTT
CASSGPRDSNQPQHF
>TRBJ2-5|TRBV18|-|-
TGTGCCAGCTCACCTCAACTTGGAGGGTCCCAAGAGACCCAGTACTTC
CASSPQLGGSQETQYF
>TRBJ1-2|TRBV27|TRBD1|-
TGTGCCAGCAGGAGCACAGGGGGCGGCTATGGCTACACCTTC
CASRSTGGGYGYTF
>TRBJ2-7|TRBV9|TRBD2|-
TGTGCCAGCAGTACCGGGACTAGCAACCTCCCCTACGAGCAGTACTTC
CASSTGTSNLPYEQYF
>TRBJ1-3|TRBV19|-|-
TGTGCCAGTAGTCCGAGTGGAAACACCATATATTTT
CASSPSGNTIYF
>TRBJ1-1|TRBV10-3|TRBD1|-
TGTGCCATCAGGGAACAGGGGGCAAACACTGAAGCTTTCTTT
CAIREQGANTEAFF
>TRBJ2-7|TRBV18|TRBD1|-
TGTGCCAGCTCACCACAGGGACAGTTCTACGAGCAGTACTTC
CASSPQGQFYEQYF
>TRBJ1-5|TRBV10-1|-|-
TGCGCCAGCAGCCCTGGAGGGGAAGGTCAGCCCCAGCATTTT
CASSPGGEGQPQHF
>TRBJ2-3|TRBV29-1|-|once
TGCAGCGTTGTTCTCCGGGGCGGGGTGGATACGCAGTATTTT
CSVVLRGGVDTQYF
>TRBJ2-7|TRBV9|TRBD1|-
TGTGCCAGCGGTGAAGGACAGGCCTCCTACGAGCAGTACTTC
CASGEGQASYEQYF
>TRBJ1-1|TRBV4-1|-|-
TGCGCCAGCAGCCACAAGCAGGGGAACACTGAAGCTTTCTTT
CASSHKQGNTEAFF
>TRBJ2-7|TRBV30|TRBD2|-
TGTGCCTGGTCCGCGGGAGGGTACGAGCAGTACTTC
CAWSAGGYEQYF
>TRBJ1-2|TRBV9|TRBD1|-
TGTGCCAGCAACCGTCACTCCTTTGGACAGGGGGATGGCTACACCTTC
CASNRHSFGQGDGYTF
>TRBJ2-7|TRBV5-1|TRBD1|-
TGCGCCAGCACGGCTGGGACAGGAGCCTACGAGCAGTACTTC
CASTAGTGAYEQYF
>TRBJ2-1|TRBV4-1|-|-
TGCGCCAGCAGCCAAGATAGCTCCAGGGACTACAATGAGCAGTTCTTC
CASSQDSSRDYNEQFF
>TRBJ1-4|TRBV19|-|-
TGTGCCAGTCGATCTGCCAGGATTAATGAAAAACTGTTTTTT
CASRSARINEKLFF
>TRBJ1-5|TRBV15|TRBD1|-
TGTGCCACCAGCAGAGGGGACAGAAATCAGCCCCAGCATTTT
CATSRGDRNQPQHF
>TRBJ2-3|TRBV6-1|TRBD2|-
TGTGCCAGCAGTGCCTGGACTAGCGGGGGCACAGATACGCAGTATTTT
CASSAWTSGGTDTQYF
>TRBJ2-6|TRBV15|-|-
TGTGCCACCTTACTCAAACCCTCCTCTGGTGGGGCCAACGTCCTGACTTTC
CATLLKPSSGGANVLTF
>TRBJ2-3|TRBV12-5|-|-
TGTGCTAGTGGCTTAACAGGGAACGGGCAAGATACGCAGTATTTT
CASGLTGNGQDTQYF
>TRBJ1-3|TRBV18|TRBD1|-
TGTGCCAGCTCATCCGGACAGGAAGGGAGCTCTGGAAACACCATATATTTT
CASSSGQEGSSGNTIYF
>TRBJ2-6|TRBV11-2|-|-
TGTGCCAGCAGCCCACAACAGGGGGCCAACGTCCTGACTTTC
CASSPQQGANVLTF
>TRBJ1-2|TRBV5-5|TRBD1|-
TGTGCCAGCAGCGACCGGGGACAGGGAGGTGGCTACACCTTC
CASSDRGQGGGYTF